Below, one T cell receptor beta chain is given with its context. The CDR3 spans 15 residues. Germline trimming cut 4 bases from V and 5 bases from J; bases unmatched to any gene: 7. Germline V gene lookup returns CDR1 SEHNR and CDR2 FQNEAQ (reference sequence). In the authors' workflow: The authors estimated nucleated cell counts from reference gene primer amplification. Some clones are missing from TCRdb's copy, which holds only in-frame ones; the method was immunoSEQ multiplex PCR. That table is the source of V, J and clone size, and D and trimming were worked out from the DNA. The table lists approximately 150,000 clones, roughly 80% of them singletons. This sample stems from a study of blood T cell repertoires in COVID-19.

This clonotype was obtained from a man in his 70s who had recovered from COVID-19. The chain couples TRBV7-9 to TRBJ2-2, with 7 nucleotides matching TRBD1. The sequencing input was peripheral blood. The CDR3 loop is CASSWGTVSTGELFF. The CDR3 DNA reads as TGTGCCAGCAGCTGGGGGACAGTATCTACCGGGGAGCTGTTTTTT. The whole variable domain, remainder taken from reference TRBV7-9 and TRBJ2-2, is DTGVSQNPRHKITKRGQNVTFRCDPISEHNRLYWYRQTLGQGPEFLTYFQNEAQLEKSRLLSDRFSAERPKGSFSTLEIQRTEQGDSAMYLCASSWGTVSTGELFFGEGSRLTVL.